These T cell receptor beta chains were read from a single sample in a study of regulatory T cells in long-lasting Graves disease. TCRdb analysed the multiplex PCR reads with MiXCR anew, one entry per CDR3 protein. The data contain fewer than 650,000 distinct CDR3 sequences, 15% to 20% of them seen just once; the ten biggest clones take up 18%. This sample also appeared in a second study, on T cells in Graves' hyperthyroidism and ophthalmopathy.

This material consisted of peripheral blood mononuclear cells (PBMCs), taken at new diagnosis, from a patient treated with antithyroid drugs. These TCRs come from a woman aged 25 to 39 with Graves disease. The CDR3 runs from the conserved cysteine through the conserved F or W. The order of the fields is J gene, D gene, V gene, clone size, CDR3 DNA, CDR3 protein. D genes are given only for firm matches. Not every row has a clone size; where given, it reads once, few, many or a size class.

TRBJ2-1,TRBD2,TRBV5-1,many,TGCGCCAGCAGCTTGGATCCGGGAGGGCCCACCACGCACAATGAGCAGTTCTTC,CASSLDPGGPTTHNEQFF
TRBJ2-2,-,TRBV29-1,-,TGCAGCGCATATACGACCGGGGAGCTGTTTTTT,CSAYTTGELFF
TRBJ2-3,TRBD2,TRBV20-1,-,TGCAGTGCTAGTGCTAGCGGGAGGGGTCTGGATACGCAGTATTTT,CSASASGRGLDTQYF
TRBJ1-5,TRBD1,TRBV10-3,-,TGTGCCATCAGACAGGGGGGTAGCAATCAGCCCCAGCATTTT,CAIRQGGSNQPQHF
TRBJ2-2,-,TRBV2,-,TGTGCCAGCAGTGATCTGAGTCCCGGGGAGCTGTTTTTT,CASSDLSPGELFF
TRBJ1-5,-,TRBV7-2,many,TGTGCCAGCAGCTTAGTGGGACAAGGGACCAATCAGCCCCAGCATTTT,CASSLVGQGTNQPQHF
TRBJ1-4,-,TRBV28,many,TGTGCCAGCAGTTTAGAGGTTTCGGATGAAAAACTGTTTTTT,CASSLEVSDEKLFF
TRBJ2-2,-,TRBV7-7,-,TGTGCTAGCAGCTCGGGACACTCGGTGAACACCGGGGAGCTGTTTTTT,CASSSGHSVNTGELFF
TRBJ1-1,-,TRBV29-1,many,TGCAGCGTTGAAACATGGGGTGTCCCTATAGCTTTCTTT,CSVETWGVPIAFF
TRBJ2-4,-,TRBV27,-,TGTGCCAGCAGTTGGGATCGTGGAAACATTCAGTACTTC,CASSWDRGNIQYF
TRBJ1-4,-,TRBV6-5,few,TGTGCCAGCAGTTACACACAGGGCGCCGATGAAAAACTGTTTTTT,CASSYTQGADEKLFF
TRBJ1-1,TRBD1,TRBV4-1,few,TGCGCCAGCAGCCAAGTCGGACAGGGTCTCGAAGCTTTCTTT,CASSQVGQGLEAFF
TRBJ2-3,-,TRBV18,-,TGTGCCAGCTCACCACGGGGGTTATCAGATACGCAGTATTTT,CASSPRGLSDTQYF
TRBJ2-4,-,TRBV6-1,few,TGTGCCAGCATGCTGGCGGTCCTAGCCAAAAACATTCAGTACTTC,CASMLAVLAKNIQYF
TRBJ1-2,-,TRBV30,few,TGTGCCTCCGACGGGGGTTATGGCTACACCTTC,CASDGGYGYTF
TRBJ2-7,TRBD2,TRBV27,many,TGTGCCAGCAGTTTATCGTCCAGCGGGAGGGACGAGCAGTACTTC,CASSLSSSGRDEQYF
TRBJ2-3,-,TRBV18,many,TGTGCCAGCTCACCCCGGGCAGGGGAAACAGATACGCAGTATTTT,CASSPRAGETDTQYF
TRBJ2-5,-,TRBV9,many,TGTGCCAGCAGCGGGGTAATGGCGGGACAGCAAGAGACCCAGTACTTC,CASSGVMAGQQETQYF
TRBJ1-4,-,TRBV7-6,few,TGTGCCAGCAGCTTAGTTTACATGTGGGTTGAAAAACTGTTTTTT,CASSLVYMWVEKLFF
TRBJ1-1,-,TRBV6-1,many,TGTGCCAGCAGTGAAGCGATAGCGAAGAACACTGAAGCTTTCTTT,CASSEAIAKNTEAFF
TRBJ2-3,TRBD1,TRBV2,many,TGTGCCAGCAGTGCCCACAGGGGGCTCGCAGATACGCAGTATTTT,CASSAHRGLADTQYF
TRBJ2-5,TRBD1,TRBV6-1,many,TGTGCCAGCAGGCGACAGGGTCAAGAGACCCAGTACTTC,CASRRQGQETQYF
TRBJ2-3,TRBD2,TRBV24-1,many,TGTGCCACCAGTAGTCCTAGCGGACCTAGCACAGATACGCAGTATTTT,CATSSPSGPSTDTQYF
TRBJ2-7,TRBD2,TRBV10-3,few,TGTGCCATCAGTGAGTCGCGGGAGTTCTACGAGCAGTACTTC,CAISESREFYEQYF
TRBJ2-3,-,TRBV5-1,many,TGCGCCAGCATGAGTATTCTAGGCTCCGAGAATACGCAGTATTTT,CASMSILGSENTQYF
TRBJ1-3,-,TRBV5-1,few,TGCGCCAGCAGCAGGCCAACGTCTGACTCTGGAAACACCATATATTTT,CASSRPTSDSGNTIYF
TRBJ1-2,-,TRBV7-2,many,TGTGCCAGCAAGTCGGCAGGGAGCCATCATGGCTACACCTTC,CASKSAGSHHGYTF
TRBJ1-3,-,TRBV15,many,TGTGCCACCAGCAGAGGTCAGGGGACGGGAAACACCATATATTTT,CATSRGQGTGNTIYF
TRBJ2-7,-,TRBV19,-,TGTGCCAGTAGTATCAGCCAGGGTAAGGCCGAGCAGTACTTC,CASSISQGKAEQYF
TRBJ2-4,TRBD2,TRBV28,-,TGTGCCAGCAGCTTCCCGTCGGGCGGGAGGGCGACCAAAAACATTCAGTACTTC,CASSFPSGGRATKNIQYF
TRBJ2-7,-,TRBV28,many,TGTGCCAGCGGAACCTACGAGCAGTACTTC,CASGTYEQYF
TRBJ1-1,TRBD1,TRBV3-1,many,TGTGCCAGCAGCCCGGGACAGGGTCTCAAAGCTTTCTTT,CASSPGQGLKAFF
TRBJ1-1,-,TRBV28,many,TGTGCCAGCAGTTTTTGGGTCGGGACGAGGACTGAAGCTTTCTTT,CASSFWVGTRTEAFF
TRBJ1-4,-,TRBV2,many,TGTGCCAGCAGTGAAGGGTATGCGACTAATGAAAAACTGTTTTTT,CASSEGYATNEKLFF
TRBJ2-3,TRBD2,TRBV18,many,TGTGCCAGCTCGGGACTAGCGGCACCAGATACGCAGTATTTT,CASSGLAAPDTQYF
TRBJ1-1,-,TRBV28,many,TGTGCCAGCAGCCTGCTAGCAAGCTTGATCGCTGAAGCTTTCTTT,CASSLLASLIAEAFF
TRBJ2-5,TRBD1,TRBV6-1,-,TGTGCCGGGACGCCGGGACAGTCCCAAGAGACCCAGTACTTC,CAGTPGQSQETQYF
TRBJ2-7,TRBD1,TRBV5-1,few,TGCGCCAGCAGCGCACAGGGGAACGAGCAGTACTTC,CASSAQGNEQYF
TRBJ1-2,-,TRBV7-8,many,TGTGCCAGCAGCAGACGGACAGACGCGGGCTACACCTTC,CASSRRTDAGYTF
TRBJ2-2,-,TRBV20-1,many,TGCAGTGCTAGAAGTAGCGGAGAAACCGGGGAGCTGTTTTTT,CSARSSGETGELFF
TRBJ2-5,-,TRBV13,few,TGTGCCAGCAGCTTAACTGGGGTAAAAGAGACCCAGTACTTC,CASSLTGVKETQYF
TRBJ1-1,-,TRBV14,few,TGTGCCAGCAGCCAGCGCGGCGGTATAATGAACACTGAAGCTTTCTTT,CASSQRGGIMNTEAFF
TRBJ2-1,-,TRBV3-1,many,TGTGCCAGCAGCCAAGACTCCCTGGAACAGTTCTTC,CASSQDSLEQFF
TRBJ2-4,-,TRBV2,many,TGTGCCAGCAGTGAATCGGGGCCCAACATTCAGTACTTC,CASSESGPNIQYF
TRBJ2-6,-,TRBV18,few,TGTGCCAGCTCACCACTCTTAGGACAGTCTGGGGCCAACGTCCTGACTTTC,CASSPLLGQSGANVLTF
TRBJ2-5,-,TRBV2,many,TGTGCCAGCAGTGAATCGAGCGGGCAAGAGACCCAGTACTTC,CASSESSGQETQYF
TRBJ2-3,-,TRBV7-6,-,TGTGCCAGCAGCCGGGACTCAATGGGGACAGATACGCAGTATTTT,CASSRDSMGTDTQYF
TRBJ1-5,-,TRBV6-4,-,TGTGCCAGCAGTCAGGACAGAAGCTCTGGGCCCCAGCATTTT,CASSQDRSSGPQHF
TRBJ1-2,-,TRBV28,few,TGTGCCAGCAGTTTAAGAGCCCGCACACGGAACTATGGCTACACCTTC,CASSLRARTRNYGYTF